Listed here are 14 T cell receptor beta chains from one sample, sequenced in a study of shared clonotypes between healthy human individuals. Sequencing used immunoSEQ multiplex PCR; TCRdb keeps in-frame clones, though not all of them. The sample has under 2,500,000 clones, about 94% seen once. Specimen: naive CD4+ T cells sorted from blood. Subset indicated: CD45RA+ positively selected. The receptor source for this set is a man younger than 30 in good health.

The rearrangement joins TRBV10-3 to TRBJ1-2, with D perhaps TRBD1 (6 bases). Trimming pared 3 bases from V and 4 bases from J, leaving 15 bases between. The CDR3 is 15 residues long. CDR1 and CDR2 (germline): ENHRY, SYGVKD. CDR3 in DNA: TGTGCCATCAGTGACCTCCGAGGGGGGATCTATGGCTACACCTTC. Translation: CAISDLRGGIYGYTF.

CDR3 amino acids: CASSRMTGYGANVLTF. CDR3 nucleotides: TGTGCCAGCAGCCGCATGACAGGGTACGGGGCCAACGTCCTGACTTTC. The chain has TRBV2 and TRBJ2-6; 7 bases are shared with TRBD1. Germline V gene sequence: CDR1 SNHLY, CDR2 FYNNEI. The CDR3 sequence is 16 residues long. Unmatched junction bases numbered 9, after V lost 6 bases and J lost 4 bases.

This chain connects TRBV5-6 to TRBJ1-1; D is unclear. V was clipped by 1 base and J by 14 bases, with 18 bases between them. The CDR3 is 13 amino acids. Germline values: CDR1 SGHDT, CDR2 YYEEEE. The CDR3 nucleotides read TGTGCCAGCAGCTTGTCGTCGATTCGCCAGAAGTTCTTT. It specifies CASSLSSIRQKFF.

This clone was seen just once. V and J are TRBV11-2 and TRBJ1-3; D ambiguous. The CDR3 is 16 amino acids. V was pared by 1 base and J by 0 bases, with 10 bases between. Germline CDR1 and CDR2: SGHAT and FQNNGV. This chain's CDR3 is CASSLGQVVSGNTIYF. The CDR3 DNA follows: TGTGCCAGCAGCTTAGGTCAGGTCGTCTCTGGAAACACCATATATTTT.

The V call is TRBV6-6, the J call TRBJ2-7, with 12 bases matching TRBD1. Germline V gene data show CDR1 as MNHNY and CDR2 as SVGAGI (reference sequence). This CDR3 is 15 amino acids long. Trimming at V came to 6 bases and at J to 6 bases, leaving 9 bases not matched to a gene. The DNA for the CDR3 is TGTGCCAGCAGGGGTCCGGGACAGGGGGCGTCCGAGCAGTACTTC. Translation: CASRGPGQGASEQYF.

The chain carries TRBV6-6 and TRBJ1-4; D unclear. The CDR3 is made up of 13 amino acids. Trimming removed 3 bases at V and 4 bases at J, with 6 bases between. CDR1 MNHNY and CDR2 SVGAGI come from the germline V gene (reference sequence). CDR3 loop: CASSYVFNEKLFF. The CDR3 DNA sequence: TGTGCCAGCAGTTATGTCTTTAATGAAAAACTGTTTTTT.

This sequence joins TRBV6-6 and TRBJ2-5; D is possibly TRBD2 (6 bases). This CDR3 has 14 amino acids. Germline CDR1 reads MNHNY; CDR2 reads SVGAGI (reference sequence). V lost 5 bases to trimming and J lost 3 bases, with 13 bases between them. CDR3 nucleotides: TGTGCCAGCAGTAAACTAGGAGGGGAAGAGACCCAGTACTTC. It specifies CASSKLGGEETQYF.

V and J are TRBV2 and TRBJ2-7, with D perhaps TRBD1 (6 bases). The V gene lost 9 bases and the J gene lost 2 bases, with 17 bases spanning the gap. Per the germline V gene, CDR1 is SNHLY and CDR2 is FYNNEI. This CDR3 region has 14 residues. The CDR3, as DNA: TGTGCCAGTCAGACAGGCCCTAGGGCCTACGAGCAGTACTTC. Translated: CASQTGPRAYEQYF. The full variable domain, completed using reference TRBV2 and TRBJ2-7, is EPEVTQTPSHQVTQMGQEVILRCVPISNHLYFYWYRQILGQKVEFLVSFYNNEISEKSEIFDDQFSVERPDGSNFTLKIRSTKLEDSAMYFCASQTGPRAYEQYFGPGTRLTVT.

The genes are TRBV10-3 and TRBJ1-2; 10 bases are shared with TRBD1. J lost 4 bases, V lost 10 bases, and 12 bases had no gene match. CDR1 and CDR2 (germline): ENHRY, SYGVKD. The CDR3 totals 15 residues. The CDR3 DNA follows: TGTGCCAACTCGGACAGGGGGATCCGGGGCTATGGCTACACCTTC. Amino acid sequence: CANSDRGIRGYGYTF.

The chain uses TRBV5-1 and TRBJ2-7; D ambiguous. V was shortened by 3 bases and J by 7 bases, with 8 bases between the two germline ends. In germline, CDR1 is SGHRS, CDR2 YFSETQ. The CDR3 runs 11 residues. The DNA for the CDR3 is TGCGCCAGCAGCTCTGAATGGGAGCAGTACTTC. Protein sequence: CASSSEWEQYF.

About this clone: Other DNA sequences in the same sample also yield this CDR3. The chain joins TRBV19 to TRBJ1-5; D remains ambiguous. V shed 9 bases and J shed 3 bases, with 9 bases lying between them. The germline V gene encodes CDR1 LNHDA and CDR2 SQIVND (reference sequence). CDR3 length: 12 amino acids. The CDR3 sequence is CASSPLNQPQHF. The DNA of the CDR3 is TGTGCCAGCAGTCCACTCAATCAGCCCCAGCATTTT. The full variable domain, with the rest looked up from reference TRBV19 and TRBJ1-5, is DGGITQSPKYLFRKEGQNVTLSCEQNLNHDAMYWYRQDPGQGLRLIYYSQIVNDFQKGDIAEGYSVSREKKESFPLTVTSAQKNPTAFYLCASSPLNQPQHFGDGTRLSIL.

The J gene is TRBJ1-2, the V gene TRBV7-9, with a possible D match to TRBD1 (5 bases). Per the germline V gene, CDR1 is SEHNR and CDR2 is FQNEAQ (reference sequence). The V gene lost 2 bases and the J gene lost 13 bases, with 23 bases spanning the gap. This CDR3 spans 15 amino acids. In DNA, the CDR3 is TGTGCCAGCAGCTTACAAAATCGAGAACAGGCTAGAATCACCTTC. Protein product: CASSLQNREQARITF. The whole variable domain, filled in from reference TRBV7-9 and TRBJ1-2, reads DTGVSQNPRHKITKRGQNVTFRCDPISEHNRLYWYRQTLGQGPEFLTYFQNEAQLEKSRLLSDRFSAERPKGSFSTLEIQRTEQGDSAMYLCASSLQNREQARITFGSGTRLTVV.

This rearrangement joins TRBV27 to TRBJ1-6; 7 nucleotides line up with TRBD1. Germline lookup yields CDR1 MNHEY and CDR2 SMNVEV (reference sequence). Trimming at V came to 4 bases and at J to 7 bases, leaving 7 bases not matched to a gene. The CDR3 contains 15 residues. CDR3: CASSSGQIENSPLHF. The CDR3 DNA sequence: TGTGCCAGCAGTTCGGGACAGATCGAAAATTCACCCCTCCACTTT.

This clone appeared a single time. The chain links TRBV11-2 to TRBJ1-2; 7 positions agree with TRBD1. CDR1 and CDR2 from the germline V gene are SGHAT and FQNNGV. V shed 5 bases and J 1 base; nucleotides not matched to a gene: 4. CDR3 size: 14 residues. The CDR3: CASSTHRGNYGYTF. The DNA of the CDR3 is TGTGCCAGCAGCACACACAGGGGTAACTATGGCTACACCTTC.